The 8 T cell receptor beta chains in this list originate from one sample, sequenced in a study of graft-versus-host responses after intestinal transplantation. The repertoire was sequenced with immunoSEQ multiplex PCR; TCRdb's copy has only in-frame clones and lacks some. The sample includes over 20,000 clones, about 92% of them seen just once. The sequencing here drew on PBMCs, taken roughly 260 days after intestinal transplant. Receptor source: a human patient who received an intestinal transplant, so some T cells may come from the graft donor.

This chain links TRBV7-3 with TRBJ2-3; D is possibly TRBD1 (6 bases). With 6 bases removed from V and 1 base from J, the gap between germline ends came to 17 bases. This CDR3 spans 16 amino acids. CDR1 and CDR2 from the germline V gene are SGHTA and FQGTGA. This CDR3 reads CASSFTGTGGTDTQYF. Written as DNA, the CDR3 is TGTGCCAGCAGTTTTACAGGGACGGGCGGCACAGATACGCAGTATTTT.

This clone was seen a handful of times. Written as DNA, the CDR3 is TGCAGCGTCGACGAACTAGCGGGAAGATCCTACAATGAGCAGTTCTTC. Encoded protein: CSVDELAGRSYNEQFF. The chain is built from TRBV29-1 and TRBJ2-1, with TRBD2 identical over 10 bases. Germline assignment: CDR1 SQVTM and CDR2 ANQGSEA. The CDR3 totals 16 residues. The V and J ends lost 6 bases and 1 base, in that order; junction bases with no gene match: 9.

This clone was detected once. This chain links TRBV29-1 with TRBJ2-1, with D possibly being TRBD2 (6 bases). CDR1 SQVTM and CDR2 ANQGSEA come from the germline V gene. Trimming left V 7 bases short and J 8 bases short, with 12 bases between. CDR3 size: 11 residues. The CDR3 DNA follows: TGCAGCGCGCTGGACTATGATGAGCAGTTCTTC. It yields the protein CSALDYDEQFF.

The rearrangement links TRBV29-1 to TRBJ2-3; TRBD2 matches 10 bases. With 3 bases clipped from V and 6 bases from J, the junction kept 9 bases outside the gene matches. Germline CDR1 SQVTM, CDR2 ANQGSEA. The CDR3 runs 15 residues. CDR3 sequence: CSVDQASGSGDTQYF. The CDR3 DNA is TGCAGCGTTGACCAGGCTAGCGGGAGTGGTGATACGCAGTATTTT.

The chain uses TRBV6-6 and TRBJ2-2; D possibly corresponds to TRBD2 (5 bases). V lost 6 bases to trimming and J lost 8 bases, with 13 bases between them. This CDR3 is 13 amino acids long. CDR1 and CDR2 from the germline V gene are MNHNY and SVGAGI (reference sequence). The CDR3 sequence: CASRRTGSGELFF. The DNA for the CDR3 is TGTGCCAGCAGAAGGACGGGATCAGGGGAGCTGTTTTTT.

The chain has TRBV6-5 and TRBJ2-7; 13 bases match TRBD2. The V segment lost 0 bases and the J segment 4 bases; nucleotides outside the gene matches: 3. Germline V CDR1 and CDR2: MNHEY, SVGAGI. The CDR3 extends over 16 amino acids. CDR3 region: CASSYSRTSGSYEQYF. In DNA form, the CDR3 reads TGTGCCAGCAGTTACTCTCGGACTAGCGGGAGTTACGAGCAGTACTTC.

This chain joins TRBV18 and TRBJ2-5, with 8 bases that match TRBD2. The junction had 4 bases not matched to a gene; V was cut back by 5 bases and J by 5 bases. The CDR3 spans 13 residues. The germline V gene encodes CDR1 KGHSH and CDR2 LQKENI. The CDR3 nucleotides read TGTGCCAGCTCATCGGGGGGGTTGGAGACCCAGTACTTC. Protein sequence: CASSSGGLETQYF. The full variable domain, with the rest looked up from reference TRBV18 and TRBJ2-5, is NAGVMQNPRHLVRRRGQEARLRCSPMKGHSHVYWYRQLPEEGLKFMVYLQKENIIDESGMPKERFSAEFPKEGPSILRIQQVVRGDSAAYFCASSSGGLETQYFGPGTRLLVL.

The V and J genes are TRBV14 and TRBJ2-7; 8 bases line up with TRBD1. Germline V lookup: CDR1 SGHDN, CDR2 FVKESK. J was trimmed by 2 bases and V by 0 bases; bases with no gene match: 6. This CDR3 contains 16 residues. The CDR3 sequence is CASSQDNQGAPYEQYF. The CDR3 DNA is TGTGCCAGCAGCCAAGATAACCAGGGGGCTCCCTACGAGCAGTACTTC.